This is a list of T cell receptor beta chains from one sample in a study of blood T cell repertoires in COVID-19. Profiling relied on immunoSEQ multiplex PCR, and the TCRdb table lists in-frame clones only, not all of them. Among 50,000 to 80,000 clones listed, roughly 86% were seen once. Material: peripheral blood. The receptors here all came from a man in his 60s with acute or convalescent COVID-19. Both conserved end residues are part of each CDR3. A D gene is named only where the DNA matches it firmly. A row's size may be missing; if present it is once, few, many or a size class.

clone_size	v_call	d_call	j_call	cdr3_nt	cdr3_aa
NA	TRBV7-9	TRBD1	TRBJ2-2	TGTGCCAGCAGCCGACGACAGGGAATGACCTCGAACACCGGGGAGCTGTTTTTT	CASSRRQGMTSNTGELFF
NA	TRBV7-9	NA	TRBJ1-2	TGTGCCACCGAAGGCGGGGCAGGAACCACCTATGGCTACACCTTC	CATEGGAGTTYGYTF
NA	TRBV5-1	TRBD1	TRBJ1-5	TGCGCCAGCAGCGCGACAGGGACGGATCAGCCCCAGCATTTT	CASSATGTDQPQHF
NA	TRBV3-1/TRBV3-2	TRBD1	TRBJ2-5	TGTGCCAGCAGCCACCTGCCAGGGGGAGAGACCCAGTACTTC	CASSHLPGGETQYF
NA	TRBV13	NA	TRBJ1-1	TGTGCCAGCAGCTCCCTCGGACAGAAGAACACTGAAGCTTTCTTT	CASSSLGQKNTEAFF
NA	TRBV29-1	TRBD1	TRBJ1-4	TGCAGCGTCTCACAGGGGGCGGGTGAAAAACTGTTTTTT	CSVSQGAGEKLFF
NA	TRBV4-1	TRBD2	TRBJ2-7	TGCGCCAGCAGCCAAGCCTCGGGACTAGCGGGGAGGGAGCAGTACTTC	CASSQASGLAGREQYF
once	TRBV5-1	NA	TRBJ1-3	TGCGCCAGCAGCCCGGCGGCGGGAGGAAACACCATATATTTT	CASSPAAGGNTIYF
once	TRBV29-1	TRBD1	TRBJ1-2	TGCAGCGCTGGACAGGGCCCGTATGGCTACACCTTC	CSAGQGPYGYTF
NA	TRBV5-1	NA	TRBJ2-1	TGCGCCAGCAGCTACTCGAGTGGGGCGTACAAGCAGTTCTTC	CASSYSSGAYKQFF
NA	TRBV27	NA	TRBJ1-1	TGTGCCAGCAGTTGGGTGGGCAGGGGCACTGAAGCTTTCTTT	CASSWVGRGTEAFF
NA	TRBV6-5	NA	TRBJ1-5	TGTGCCAGCACCCTTACTGCAGGTAGCAATCAGCCCCAGCATTTT	CASTLTAGSNQPQHF
NA	TRBV30	NA	TRBJ2-3	TGTGCCTGGAGGCAGGGTTCTTTCACAGATACGCAGTATTTT	CAWRQGSFTDTQYF
once	TRBV7-9	TRBD1	TRBJ1-1	TGTGCCGGTACCGGGACAGCGAACACTGAAGCTTTCTTT	CAGTGTANTEAFF
once	TRBV29-1	NA	TRBJ2-7	TGCAGCGTTAAACTGGGCGTCCGTAGCTACGAGCAGTACTTC	CSVKLGVRSYEQYF
NA	TRBV7-9	TRBD2	TRBJ2-3	TGTGCCAGCACCTTATGGACTAGCGGGGCGGAAGATACGCAGTATTTT	CASTLWTSGAEDTQYF
NA	TRBV2	NA	TRBJ2-7	TGTGCCAGCAGTGACGGGGTACTCGCCCGTGAGCAGTACTTC	CASSDGVLAREQYF
once	TRBV30	NA	TRBJ2-2	TGTGCCTGGATCCCCGGATCAGGGTGGAACACCGGGGAGCTGTTTTTT	CAWIPGSGWNTGELFF
NA	TRBV12-5	TRBD1	TRBJ1-1	TGTGCTAGTGGTTTCGACAGGGGGGGGAACACTGAAGCTTTCTTT	CASGFDRGGNTEAFF
NA	TRBV10-3	TRBD1	TRBJ2-4	TGTGCCATCAGTCGAATGGACAGGGGTGGAATTGGCAAAAACATTCAGTACTTC	CAISRMDRGGIGKNIQYF
NA	TRBV5-4	NA	TRBJ2-7	TGTGCCAGCAGCTTGGAGACAGCCTCCTACGAGCAGTACTTC	CASSLETASYEQYF
NA	TRBV5-5	TRBD1	TRBJ1-5	TGTGCCAGCAGCTTTTGGACAGGGGGTAATCAGCCCCAGCATTTT	CASSFWTGGNQPQHF